A few counts support the clone carrying this T cell receptor beta chain. The entry originates in a study of blood T cell repertoires in COVID-19. The overall study: Sites in the United States, Italy and Spain provided acute and convalescent COVID-19 samples. PBMCs, B-cell-depleted T cells, or T cells provided the cDNA or gDNA that made up the material.

The CDR3 is made up of 14 amino acids. V lost 0 bases and J lost 4, with 7 bases in between. Germline loops: CDR1 MGHRA, CDR2 YSYEKL. Per the original methods: Cell counts per sample came from amplifying reference gene primers. Sequencing used immunoSEQ multiplex PCR; TCRdb keeps in-frame clones, though not all of them. D and trimming were read from the DNA, whereas the V and J calls and clone size are those reported in that table. The table records some 100,000 clones, almost 85% of them present only once. Material for sequencing was peripheral blood. The gene calls are TRBV4-1 and TRBJ1-5; D not certain. The receptor was isolated from a man aged 45-65 years with active or convalescent COVID-19. The CDR3 DNA sequence: TGCGCCAGCAGCCAAGATAGCGGGAATCAGCCCCAGCATTTT. It codes for CASSQDSGNQPQHF.